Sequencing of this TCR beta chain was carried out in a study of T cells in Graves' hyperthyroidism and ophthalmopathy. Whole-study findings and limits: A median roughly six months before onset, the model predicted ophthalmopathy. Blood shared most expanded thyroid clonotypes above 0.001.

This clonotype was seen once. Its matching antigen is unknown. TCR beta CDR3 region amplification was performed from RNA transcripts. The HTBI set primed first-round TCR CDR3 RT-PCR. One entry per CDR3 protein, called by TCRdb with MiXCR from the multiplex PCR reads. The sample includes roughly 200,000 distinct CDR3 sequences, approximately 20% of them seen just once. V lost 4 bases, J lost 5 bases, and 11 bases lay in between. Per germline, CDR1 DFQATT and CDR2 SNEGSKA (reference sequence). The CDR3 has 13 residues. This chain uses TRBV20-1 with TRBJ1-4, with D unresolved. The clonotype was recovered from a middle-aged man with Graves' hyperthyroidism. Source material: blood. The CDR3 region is CSATSLGNEKLFF. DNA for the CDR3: TGCAGTGCTACCTCCCTGGGCAATGAAAAACTGTTTTTT.